This TCR beta chain came from a study of shared clonotypes between healthy human individuals. Study findings and constraints: Researchers found naive subsets generally carried larger estimated richness than memory subsets.

Regarding this clone: Its antigen is currently unknown.

Samples underwent the assay at deep level. The genomic DNA of each subset was split evenly across several immunoSEQ plates. Here immunoSEQ multiplex PCR was the method, and the copy in TCRdb shows in-frame clones only, minus some. The sample holds under 2.5 million clones, about 90% seen once. The junction had 8 bases not matched to a gene; V was cut back by 5 bases and J by 6 bases. Germline CDR1 is SGHRS and CDR2 is YFSETQ. This CDR3 spans 15 amino acids. There were no recent acute infections or vaccinations among the donors, who were healthy HIV-negative adults. Specimen: naive CD4+ T cells from PBMCs. The subset was: CD45RA+ positively selected. The rearrangement links TRBV5-1 to TRBJ2-1; TRBD1 matches 10 bases. The clonotype comes from a man between 18 and 29 years old in good health. Some clones in this sample may be carry-over from other donors' samples. In nucleotides, the CDR3 is TGCGCCAGCAGGCTGGGACAGGGGAACCCCAATGAGCAGTTCTTC. It is translated as CASRLGQGNPNEQFF.